The present TCR beta chain was sequenced within a study of beta chain features in type 1 diabetes (dated by TCRdb to the late 2010s). In the study overall: Mean age, gender distribution, total cell number and subset yield did not differ between patients and healthy donors. A total of 107,917,701 sorted cells were examined across all samples, and the number of cells per subset was strongly correlated with RNA yield. The study compared TCRB repertoires of sorted circulating CD4+ T cell subsets between recently diagnosed type 1 diabetes patients and matched healthy donors. Regulatory and stem cell-like memory subsets were isolated from only 8 patients and about eight healthy donors, whereas naive and central memory subsets came from all 30 or so donors.

The study at large found these results: Because small numbers of individuals were included in the HLA sub-analyses, any influence of HLA type on TCRB rearrangement was left unresolved. Sequencing cDNA rather than genomic DNA could over-represent highly expressing activated cells, although activation and CD3 levels did not differ between groups. At VDJ recombination sites, patients with type 1 diabetes made fewer insertions and deleted more nucleotides, a pattern implying thymic rearrangement abnormalities. Shorter templates might be favored by PCR, yet because patient and control samples were amplified and corrected together, any such skew would affect both groups equally. Naive, central memory and regulatory TCRB repertoires appeared more similar among patients than among healthy donors. A moderate but significant shortening of TCRB CDR3 length was observed in type 1 diabetes patients in all four CD4+ subsets.

Each donor gave one peripheral blood draw, approximately 120 mL on average, collected into heparinised tubes. Naive, central memory, regulatory and stem cell-like memory CD4+ T cells were sorted on a BD FACSAria II using a panel including CD45RO, CCR7, CD25, CD127, CD95 and CD27. A purity above 95% was achieved for all sorted populations. PBMCs were isolated immediately by Lymphoprep density gradient centrifugation and stained directly without culture. Samples were stained and sorted in pairs, with one healthy donor and one patient per experiment, so that batch effects were minimized. Concerning this clone itself: Its antigen is still unknown. Per-nucleotide qualities are absent, and no much larger clonotype sits a single base away.

The entire amount of isolated RNA was reverse transcribed using the High Capacity cDNA Reverse Transcription Kit, so the sequenced TCRB transcripts were expressed ones. Deep immunoSEQ sequencing was performed on naive, central memory and regulatory T cell samples, with an average of roughly 3.6 million total reads per sample. After sorted cells were lysed in RLT buffer, RNA was extracted with DNase-treated RNeasy Micro or Mini kits, with the choice depending on cell number. Each cell subset was processed on its own to prevent cross-contamination, while patient and healthy donor samples were processed together. Using the immunoSEQ multiplex PCR, TCRB sequences were amplified from cDNA into 87-bp fragments spanning the CDR3 region. The amplicons were sequenced using the Illumina HiSeq platform. As for how the authors treated the data: PCR bias was computationally corrected using synthetic template baselines, reads within Hamming distance 2 were collapsed, and singletons that could not be merged were discarded. By aligning reads against IMGT, V, D and J genes, CDR3 length, and insertions or deletions at six rearrangement sites were assigned. Clonotype counts were normalized to sorted cell number within each subset before computing true diversity and Gini coefficients with the tcR R package. The overlap coefficient, calculated on TCRB nucleotide sequences, was used to quantify repertoire sharing. Out-of-frame TCRB sequences from naive cells were analyzed as a proxy for the pre-selection repertoire. Not all clones reach the TCRdb copy of this immuneACCESS table, which keeps in-frame sequences only. Checked studies attribute under half of the gap to unresolved V genes and leave the rest unexplained. V, J and clone size are taken as reported in that table, and D and trimming were inferred from the DNA itself. The sample has hundreds of thousands of clones on record, roughly 15% of them singletons. Jointly, the top ten make up 0.02% to 0.025% of the sample.

This sequence originates from a young woman in good health. Sequenced sample: naive CD4+ T cells from blood. In the paper's terms, the cell subset or site label means: true naive CD4+ T cells.

The sequenced DNA: TGTGCCAGCGGGGACCCCCGGAGTGAACCTGGAAACACCATATATTTT. This sequence encodes CASGDPRSEPGNTIYF. The receptor chain draws on TRBV2 and TRBJ1-3, and possibly TRBD1, on 5 matching bases. V is pared back by 8 bases and J by 2 bases, with 19 bases lying between the germline termini. Including the terminal cysteine and phenylalanine, the CDR3 comprises 16 residues. Left in the record is the CDR3 DNA by itself, 48 bases read in frame from the first base. The germline V gene sets CDR1 to SNHLY and CDR2 to FYNNEI. Beyond the CDR3, the reference TRBV2 and TRBJ1-3 genes provide the residues; the full variable domain reads: EPEVTQTPSHQVTQMGQEVILRCVPISNHLYFYWYRQILGQKVEFLVSFYNNEISEKSEIFDDQFSVERPDGSNFTLKIRSTKLEDSAMYFCASGDPRSEPGNTIYFGEGSWLTVV.